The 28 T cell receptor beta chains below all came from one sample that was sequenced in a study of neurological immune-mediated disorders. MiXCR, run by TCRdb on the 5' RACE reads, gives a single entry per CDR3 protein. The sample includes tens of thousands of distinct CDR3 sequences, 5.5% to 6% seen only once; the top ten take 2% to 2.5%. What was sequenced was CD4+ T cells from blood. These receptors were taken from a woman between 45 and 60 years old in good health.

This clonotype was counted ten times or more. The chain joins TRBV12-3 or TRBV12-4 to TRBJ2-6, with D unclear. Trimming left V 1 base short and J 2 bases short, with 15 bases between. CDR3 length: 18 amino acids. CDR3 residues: CASSLVRSVRPGANVLTF. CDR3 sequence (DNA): TGTGCCAGCAGTTTAGTACGGTCGGTTCGACCTGGGGCCAACGTCCTGACTTTC.

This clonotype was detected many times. Written as DNA, the CDR3 is TGCAGTGCTAGCCGTGGGACTCAGTACAATGAGCAGTTCTTC. The encoded protein is CSASRGTQYNEQFF. This rearrangement joins TRBV20-1 to TRBJ2-1; a weak D match, TRBD2 (6 bases). V dropped 3 bases and J dropped 4 bases, with 13 bases sitting between them. The germline V gene encodes CDR1 DFQATT and CDR2 SNEGSKA (reference sequence). The CDR3 is made up of 14 amino acids.

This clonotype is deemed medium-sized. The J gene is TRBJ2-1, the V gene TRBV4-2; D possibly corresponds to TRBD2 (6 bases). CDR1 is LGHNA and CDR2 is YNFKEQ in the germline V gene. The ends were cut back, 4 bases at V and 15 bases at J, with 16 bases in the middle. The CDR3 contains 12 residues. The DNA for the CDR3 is TGTGCCAGCAGCCGGGACTCTCCGGTGCCGTTCTTC. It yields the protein CASSRDSPVPFF.

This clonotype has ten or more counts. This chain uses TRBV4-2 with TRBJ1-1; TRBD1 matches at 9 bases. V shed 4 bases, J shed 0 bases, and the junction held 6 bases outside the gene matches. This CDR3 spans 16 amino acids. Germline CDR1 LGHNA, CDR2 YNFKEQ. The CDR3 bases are TGTGCCAGCAGCCCACGAGGGACAGGGCTGAACACTGAAGCTTTCTTT. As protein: CASSPRGTGLNTEAFF.

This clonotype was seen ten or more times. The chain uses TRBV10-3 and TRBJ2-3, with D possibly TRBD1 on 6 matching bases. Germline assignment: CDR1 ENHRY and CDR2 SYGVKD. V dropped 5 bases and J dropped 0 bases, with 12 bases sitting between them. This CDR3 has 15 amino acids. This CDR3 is CAISPGQGSTDTQYF. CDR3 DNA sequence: TGTGCCATCAGTCCGGGTCAGGGGAGCACAGATACGCAGTATTTT.

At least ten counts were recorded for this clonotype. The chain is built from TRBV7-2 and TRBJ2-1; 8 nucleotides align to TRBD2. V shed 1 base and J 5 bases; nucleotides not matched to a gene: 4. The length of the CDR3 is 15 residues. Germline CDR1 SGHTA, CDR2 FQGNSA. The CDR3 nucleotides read TGTGCCAGCAGCTTAGAAAGCGGGAGCCACAATGAGCAGTTCTTC. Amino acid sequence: CASSLESGSHNEQFF.

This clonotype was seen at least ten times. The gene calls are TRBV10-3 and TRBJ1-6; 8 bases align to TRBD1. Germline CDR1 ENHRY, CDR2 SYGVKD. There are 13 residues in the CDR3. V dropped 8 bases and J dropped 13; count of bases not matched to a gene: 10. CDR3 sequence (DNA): TGTGCCATCGGACAGGGTGGTCATCACCCCCTCCACTTT. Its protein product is CAIGQGGHHPLHF.

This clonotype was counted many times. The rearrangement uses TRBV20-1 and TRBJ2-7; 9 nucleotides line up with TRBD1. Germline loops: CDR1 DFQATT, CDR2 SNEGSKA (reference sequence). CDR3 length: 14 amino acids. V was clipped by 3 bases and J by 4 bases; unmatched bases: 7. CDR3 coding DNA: TGCAGTGCTAGTGTTTGGGACAGGGATTACGAGCAGTACTTC. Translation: CSASVWDRDYEQYF.

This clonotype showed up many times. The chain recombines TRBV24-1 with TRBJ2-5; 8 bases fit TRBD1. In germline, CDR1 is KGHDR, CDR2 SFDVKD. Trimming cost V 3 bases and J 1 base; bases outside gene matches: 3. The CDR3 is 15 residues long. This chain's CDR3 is CATSDAGQVQETQYF. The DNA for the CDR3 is TGTGCCACCAGTGATGCGGGACAGGTCCAAGAGACCCAGTACTTC.

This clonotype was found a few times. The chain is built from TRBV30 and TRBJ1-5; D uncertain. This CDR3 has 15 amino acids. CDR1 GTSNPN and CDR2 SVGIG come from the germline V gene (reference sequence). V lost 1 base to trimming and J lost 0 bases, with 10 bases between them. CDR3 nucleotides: TGTGCCTGGAGTGGGGGAGACTATAGCAATCAGCCCCAGCATTTT. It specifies CAWSGGDYSNQPQHF. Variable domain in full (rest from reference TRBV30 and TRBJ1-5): SQTIHQWPATLVQPVGSPLSLECTVEGTSNPNLYWYRQAAGRGLQLLFYSVGIGQISSEVPQNLSASRPQDRQFILSSKKLLLSDSGFYLCAWSGGDYSNQPQHFGDGTRLSIL.

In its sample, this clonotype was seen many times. As DNA, the CDR3 is TGCAGCGTAAACGGTGGAGATACGCAGTATTTT. Protein product: CSVNGGDTQYF. The chain links TRBV29-1 to TRBJ2-3; no reliable D call. Per the germline V gene, CDR1 is SQVTM and CDR2 is ANQGSEA. V was clipped by 6 bases and J by 5 bases, with 9 bases between them. This CDR3 comprises 11 residues.

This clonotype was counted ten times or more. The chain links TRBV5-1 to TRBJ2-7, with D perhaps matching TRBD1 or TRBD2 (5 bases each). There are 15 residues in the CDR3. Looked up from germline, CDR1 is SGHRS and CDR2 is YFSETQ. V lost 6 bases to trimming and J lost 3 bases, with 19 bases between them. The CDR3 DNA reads TGCGCCAGCACAAGAACCACCGGGACCTTCTACGAGCAGTACTTC. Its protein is CASTRTTGTFYEQYF.

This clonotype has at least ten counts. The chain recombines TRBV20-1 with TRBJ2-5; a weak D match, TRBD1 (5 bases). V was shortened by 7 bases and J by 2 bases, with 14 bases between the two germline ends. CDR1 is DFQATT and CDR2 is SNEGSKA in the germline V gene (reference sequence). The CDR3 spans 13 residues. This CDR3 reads CSVARGRQETQYF. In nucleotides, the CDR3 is TGCAGTGTTGCAAGGGGAAGGCAAGAGACCCAGTACTTC.

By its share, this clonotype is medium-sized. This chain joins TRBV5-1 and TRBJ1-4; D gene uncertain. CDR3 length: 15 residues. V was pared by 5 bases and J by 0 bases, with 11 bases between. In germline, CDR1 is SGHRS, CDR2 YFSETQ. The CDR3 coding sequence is TGCGCCAGCAGTCTGGCCGGGACAACTAATGAAAAACTGTTTTTT. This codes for CASSLAGTTNEKLFF. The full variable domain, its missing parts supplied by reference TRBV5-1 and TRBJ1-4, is KAGVTQTPRYLIKTRGQQVTLSCSPISGHRSVSWYQQTPGQGLQFLFEYFSETQRNKGNFPGRFSGRQFSNSRSEMNVSTLELGDSALYLCASSLAGTTNEKLFFGSGTQLSVL.

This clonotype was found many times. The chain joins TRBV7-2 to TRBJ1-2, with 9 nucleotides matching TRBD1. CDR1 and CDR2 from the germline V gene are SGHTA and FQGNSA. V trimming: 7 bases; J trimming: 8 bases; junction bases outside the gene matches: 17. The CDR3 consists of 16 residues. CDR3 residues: CASTQGTTGGAGGYTF. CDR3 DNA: TGTGCCAGCACCCAGGGGACTACAGGGGGCGCGGGAGGCTACACCTTC.

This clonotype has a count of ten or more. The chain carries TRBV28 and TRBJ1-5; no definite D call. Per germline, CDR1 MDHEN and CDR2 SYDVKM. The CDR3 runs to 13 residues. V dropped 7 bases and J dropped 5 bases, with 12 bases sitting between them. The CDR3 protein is CASTPRQYQPQHF. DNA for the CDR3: TGTGCCAGCACCCCGCGTCAGTATCAGCCCCAGCATTTT.

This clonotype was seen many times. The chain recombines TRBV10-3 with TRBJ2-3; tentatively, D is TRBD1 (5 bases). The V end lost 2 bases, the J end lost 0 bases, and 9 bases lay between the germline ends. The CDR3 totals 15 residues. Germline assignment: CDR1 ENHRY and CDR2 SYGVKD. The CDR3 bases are TGTGCCATCAGTGAGGGACACCCTAGCACAGATACGCAGTATTTT. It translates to CAISEGHPSTDTQYF.

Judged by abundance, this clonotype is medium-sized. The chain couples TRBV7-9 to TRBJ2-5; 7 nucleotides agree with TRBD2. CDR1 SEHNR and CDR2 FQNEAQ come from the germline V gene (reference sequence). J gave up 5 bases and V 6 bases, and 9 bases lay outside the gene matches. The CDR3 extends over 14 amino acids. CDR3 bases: TGTGCCAGCAGTCCTTCGGGGGGAGTGGAGACCCAGTACTTC. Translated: CASSPSGGVETQYF.

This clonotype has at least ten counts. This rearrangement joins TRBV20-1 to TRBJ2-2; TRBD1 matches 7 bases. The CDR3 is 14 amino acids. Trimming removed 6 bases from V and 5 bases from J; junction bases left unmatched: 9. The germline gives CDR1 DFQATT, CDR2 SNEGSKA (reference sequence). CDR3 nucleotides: TGCAGTGCCACTAAGGACAGGTGGACCGGGGAGCTGTTTTTT. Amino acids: CSATKDRWTGELFF.

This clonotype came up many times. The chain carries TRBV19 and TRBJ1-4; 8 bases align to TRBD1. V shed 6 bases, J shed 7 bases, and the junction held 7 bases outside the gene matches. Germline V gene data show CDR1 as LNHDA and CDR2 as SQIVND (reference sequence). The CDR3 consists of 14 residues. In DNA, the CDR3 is TGTGCCAGTAGCGCGACAGGGGCGGCTGAAAAACTGTTTTTT. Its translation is CASSATGAAEKLFF.

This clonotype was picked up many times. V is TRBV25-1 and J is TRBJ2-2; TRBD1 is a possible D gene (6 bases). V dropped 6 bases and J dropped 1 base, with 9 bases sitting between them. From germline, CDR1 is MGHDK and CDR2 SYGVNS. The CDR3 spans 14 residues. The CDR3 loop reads CASRGQMNTGELFF. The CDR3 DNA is TGTGCCAGCAGGGGACAAATGAACACCGGGGAGCTGTTTTTT.

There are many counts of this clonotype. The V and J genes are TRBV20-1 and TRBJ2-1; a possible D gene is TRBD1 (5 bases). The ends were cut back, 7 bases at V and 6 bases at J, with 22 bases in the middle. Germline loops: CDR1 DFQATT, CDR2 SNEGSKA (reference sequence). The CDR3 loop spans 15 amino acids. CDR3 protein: CSVTPPRQISNEQFF. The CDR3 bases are TGCAGTGTTACCCCCCCTAGACAGATTTCCAATGAGCAGTTCTTC.

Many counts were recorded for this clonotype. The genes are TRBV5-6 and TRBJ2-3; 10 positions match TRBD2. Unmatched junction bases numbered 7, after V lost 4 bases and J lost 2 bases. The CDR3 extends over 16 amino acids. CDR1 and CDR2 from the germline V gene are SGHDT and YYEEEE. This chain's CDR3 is CASSTPLAGITDTQYF. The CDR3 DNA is TGTGCCAGCAGCACCCCACTAGCGGGAATCACAGATACGCAGTATTTT.

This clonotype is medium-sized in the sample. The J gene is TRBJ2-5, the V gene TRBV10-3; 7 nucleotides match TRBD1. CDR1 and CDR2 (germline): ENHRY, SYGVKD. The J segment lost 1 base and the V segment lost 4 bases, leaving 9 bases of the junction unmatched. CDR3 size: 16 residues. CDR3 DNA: TGTGCCATCAGTGTATCCAGGACAGGAGGCCAAGAGACCCAGTACTTC. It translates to CAISVSRTGGQETQYF.

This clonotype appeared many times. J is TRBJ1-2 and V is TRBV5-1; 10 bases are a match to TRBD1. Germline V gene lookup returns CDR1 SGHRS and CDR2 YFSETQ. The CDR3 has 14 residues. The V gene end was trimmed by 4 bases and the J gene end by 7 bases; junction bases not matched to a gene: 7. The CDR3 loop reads CASSPGQGRAGYTF. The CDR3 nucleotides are TGCGCCAGCAGCCCGGGACAGGGGAGAGCTGGCTACACCTTC.

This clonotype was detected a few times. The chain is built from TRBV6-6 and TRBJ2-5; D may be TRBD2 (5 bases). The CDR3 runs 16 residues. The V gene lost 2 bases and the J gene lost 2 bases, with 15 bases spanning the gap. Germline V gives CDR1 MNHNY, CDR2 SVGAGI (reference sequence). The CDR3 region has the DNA TGTGCCAGCAGTTACGGTGGAGGATCCCAACAAGAGACCCAGTACTTC. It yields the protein CASSYGGGSQQETQYF.

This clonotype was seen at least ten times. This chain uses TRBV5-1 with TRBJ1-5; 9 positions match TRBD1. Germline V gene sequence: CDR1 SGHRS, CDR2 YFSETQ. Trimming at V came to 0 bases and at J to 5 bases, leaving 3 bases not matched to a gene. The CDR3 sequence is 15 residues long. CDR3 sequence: CASSLGDRGDQPQHF. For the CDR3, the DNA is TGCGCCAGCAGCTTGGGAGACAGGGGGGATCAGCCCCAGCATTTT.

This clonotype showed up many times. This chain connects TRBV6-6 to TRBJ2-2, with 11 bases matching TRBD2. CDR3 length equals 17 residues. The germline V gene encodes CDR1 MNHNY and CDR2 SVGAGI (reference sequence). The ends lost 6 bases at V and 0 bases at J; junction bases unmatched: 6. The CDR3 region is CASSRLAGTSNTGELFF. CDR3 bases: TGTGCCAGCAGCCGACTAGCGGGGACCTCGAACACCGGGGAGCTGTTTTTT.